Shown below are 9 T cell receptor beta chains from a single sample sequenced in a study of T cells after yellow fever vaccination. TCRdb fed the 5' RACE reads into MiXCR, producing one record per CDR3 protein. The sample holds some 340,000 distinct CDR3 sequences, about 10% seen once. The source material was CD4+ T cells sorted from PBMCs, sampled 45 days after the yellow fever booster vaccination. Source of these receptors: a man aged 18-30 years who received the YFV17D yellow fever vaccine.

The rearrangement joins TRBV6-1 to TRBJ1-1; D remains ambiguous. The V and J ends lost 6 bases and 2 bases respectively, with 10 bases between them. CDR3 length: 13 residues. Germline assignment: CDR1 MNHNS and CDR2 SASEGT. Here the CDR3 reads CASRRSSNTEAFF. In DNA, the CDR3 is TGTGCCAGCAGAAGGTCCAGCAACACTGAAGCTTTCTTT.

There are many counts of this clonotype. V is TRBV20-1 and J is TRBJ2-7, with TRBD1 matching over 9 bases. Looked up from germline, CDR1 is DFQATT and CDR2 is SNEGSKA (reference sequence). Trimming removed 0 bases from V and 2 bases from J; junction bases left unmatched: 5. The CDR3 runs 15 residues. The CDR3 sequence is CSARDGTGTTYEQYV. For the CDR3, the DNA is TGCAGTGCTAGAGACGGGACAGGGACTACCTACGAGCAGTACGTC.

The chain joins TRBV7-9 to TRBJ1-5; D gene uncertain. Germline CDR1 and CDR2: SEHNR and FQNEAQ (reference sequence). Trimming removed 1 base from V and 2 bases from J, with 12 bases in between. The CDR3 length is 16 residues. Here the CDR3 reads CASSLGPPVGNQPQHF. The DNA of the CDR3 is TGTGCCAGCAGCTTAGGGCCTCCGGTTGGCAATCAGCCCCAGCATTTT.

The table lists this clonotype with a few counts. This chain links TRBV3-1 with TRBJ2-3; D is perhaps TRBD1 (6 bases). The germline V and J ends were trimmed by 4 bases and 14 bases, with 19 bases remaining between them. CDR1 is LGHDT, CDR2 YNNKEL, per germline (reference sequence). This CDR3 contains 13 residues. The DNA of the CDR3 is TGTGCCAGCAGCCTCGCACCGGGACACCTGCTGTATTTT. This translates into CASSLAPGHLLYF.

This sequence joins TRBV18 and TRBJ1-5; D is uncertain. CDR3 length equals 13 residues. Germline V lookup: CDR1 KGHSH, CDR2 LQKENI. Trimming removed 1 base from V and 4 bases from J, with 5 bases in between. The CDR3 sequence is CASSPQENQPQHF. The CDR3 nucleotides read TGTGCCAGCTCACCACAGGAAAATCAGCCCCAGCATTTT.

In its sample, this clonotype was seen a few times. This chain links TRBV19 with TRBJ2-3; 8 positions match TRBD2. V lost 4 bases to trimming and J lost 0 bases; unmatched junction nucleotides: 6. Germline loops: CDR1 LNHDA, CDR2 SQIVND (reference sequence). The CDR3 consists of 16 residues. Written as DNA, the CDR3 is TGTGCCAGTAGTAACCGGGGGGGAACTAGCACAGATACGCAGTATTTT. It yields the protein CASSNRGGTSTDTQYF.

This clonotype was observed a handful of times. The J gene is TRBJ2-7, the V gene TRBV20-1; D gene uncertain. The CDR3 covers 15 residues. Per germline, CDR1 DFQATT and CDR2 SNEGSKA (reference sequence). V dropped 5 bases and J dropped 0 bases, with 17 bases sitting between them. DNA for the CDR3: TGCAGTGCTGGCCCGCTTAGTCCAAGCTCCTACGAGCAGTACTTC. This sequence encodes CSAGPLSPSSYEQYF.

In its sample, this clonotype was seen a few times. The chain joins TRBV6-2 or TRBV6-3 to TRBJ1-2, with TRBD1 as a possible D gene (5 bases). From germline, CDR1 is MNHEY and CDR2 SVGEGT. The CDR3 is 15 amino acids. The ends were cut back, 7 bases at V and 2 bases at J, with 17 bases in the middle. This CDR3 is CASTRVSTGNYGYTF. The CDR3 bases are TGTGCCAGCACAAGGGTGTCTACAGGAAACTATGGCTACACCTTC.

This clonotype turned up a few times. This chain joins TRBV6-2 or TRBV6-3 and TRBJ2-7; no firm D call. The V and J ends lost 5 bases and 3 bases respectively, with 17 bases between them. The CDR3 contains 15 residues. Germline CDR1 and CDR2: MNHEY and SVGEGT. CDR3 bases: TGTGCCAGCAGTCCTCGACCCCAAGAGCTCTACGAGCAGTACGTC. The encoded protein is CASSPRPQELYEQYV.